This entry lists 4 T cell receptor beta chains sequenced from one sample in a study of blood T cell repertoires in COVID-19. Sequenced by immunoSEQ multiplex PCR; TCRdb stores in-frame clones only, minus some. The sample has about 190,000 clones; 70% to 85% are singletons. Sequencing was carried out using peripheral blood. The receptors originated from a woman in her forties or fifties with acute or convalescent COVID-19.

Points on this clone: Other DNA variants within this sample encode the same CDR3. The V gene is TRBV5-4, the J gene TRBJ2-7, with TRBD1 matching 10 bases. The CDR3 loop spans 15 amino acids. Per germline, CDR1 SGHNT and CDR2 YYREEE (reference sequence). V trimming: 2 bases; J trimming: 1 base; junction bases outside the gene matches: 3. The CDR3 sequence is CASSLPGQGSYEQYF. CDR3 coding DNA: TGTGCCAGCAGCTTACCGGGACAGGGGTCCTACGAGCAGTACTTC. The full variable domain, rest sourced from reference TRBV5-4 and TRBJ2-7, is ETGVTQSPTHLIKTRGQQVTLRCSSQSGHNTVSWYQQALGQGPQFIFQYYREEENGRGNFPPRFSGLQFPNYSSELNVNALELDDSALYLCASSLPGQGSYEQYFGPGTRLTVT.

This chain joins TRBV2 and TRBJ2-7; the match to TRBD1 covers 8 bases. The germline CDR1 and CDR2 sequences are SNHLY and FYNNEI. The J segment lost 0 bases and the V segment lost 6 bases, leaving 7 bases of the junction unmatched. The CDR3 extends over 15 amino acids. This chain's CDR3 is CASSRQGTSSYEQYF. The CDR3 DNA reads as TGTGCCAGCAGCCGACAGGGGACGAGCTCCTACGAGCAGTACTTC. Using reference TRBV2 and TRBJ2-7 for the parts outside the CDR3, the full variable domain is EPEVTQTPSHQVTQMGQEVILRCVPISNHLYFYWYRQILGQKVEFLVSFYNNEISEKSEIFDDQFSVERPDGSNFTLKIRSTKLEDSAMYFCASSRQGTSSYEQYFGPGTRLTVT.

The genes are TRBV6-5 and TRBJ2-7; 10 bases align to TRBD2. The germline V gene encodes CDR1 MNHEY and CDR2 SVGAGI. The length of the CDR3 is 15 residues. V shed 5 bases, J shed 3 bases, and the junction held 7 bases outside the gene matches. The CDR3 region has the DNA TGTGCCAGCAGTCGTTCTAGCGGGAGTGTCTACGAGCAGTACTTC. It translates to CASSRSSGSVYEQYF.

The gene calls are TRBV20-1 and TRBJ1-2; a possible D gene is TRBD1 (5 bases). The V and J ends lost 3 bases and 5 bases respectively, with 7 bases between them. Germline CDR1 DFQATT, CDR2 SNEGSKA (reference sequence). The CDR3 has 11 residues. The CDR3, as DNA: TGCAGTGCTAGCCCAGGGTATGGCTACACCTTC. Translation: CSASPGYGYTF.